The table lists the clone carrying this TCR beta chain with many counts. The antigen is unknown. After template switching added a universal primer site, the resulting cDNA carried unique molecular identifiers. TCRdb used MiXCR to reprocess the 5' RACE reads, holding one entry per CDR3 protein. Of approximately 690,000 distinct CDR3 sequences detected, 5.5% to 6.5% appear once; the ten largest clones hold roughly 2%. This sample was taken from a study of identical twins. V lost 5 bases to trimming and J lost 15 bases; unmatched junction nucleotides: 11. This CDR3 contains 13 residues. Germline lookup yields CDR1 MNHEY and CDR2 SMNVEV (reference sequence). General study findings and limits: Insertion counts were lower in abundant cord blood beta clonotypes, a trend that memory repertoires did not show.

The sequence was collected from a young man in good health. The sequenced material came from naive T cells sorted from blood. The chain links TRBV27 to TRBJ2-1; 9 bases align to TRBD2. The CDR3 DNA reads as TGTGCCAGCAGTGAAACTAGCGGGTCGAGGGGGTTCTTC. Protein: CASSETSGSRGFF.